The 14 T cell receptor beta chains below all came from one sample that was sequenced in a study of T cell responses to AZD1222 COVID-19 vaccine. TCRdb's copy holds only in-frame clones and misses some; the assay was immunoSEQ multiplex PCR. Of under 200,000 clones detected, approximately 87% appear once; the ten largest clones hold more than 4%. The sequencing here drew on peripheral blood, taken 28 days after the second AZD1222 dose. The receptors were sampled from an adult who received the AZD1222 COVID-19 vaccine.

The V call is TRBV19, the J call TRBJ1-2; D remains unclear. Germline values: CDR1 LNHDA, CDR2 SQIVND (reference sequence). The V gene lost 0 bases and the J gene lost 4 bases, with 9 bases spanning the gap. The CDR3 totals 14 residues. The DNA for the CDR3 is TGTGCCAGTAGTATAGACCCCCGGAGCTATGGCTACACCTTC. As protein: CASSIDPRSYGYTF.

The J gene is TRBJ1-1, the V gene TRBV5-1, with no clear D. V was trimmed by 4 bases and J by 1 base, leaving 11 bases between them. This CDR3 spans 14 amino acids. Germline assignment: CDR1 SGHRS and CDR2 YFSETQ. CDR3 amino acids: CASSPSDPNTEAFF. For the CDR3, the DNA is TGCGCCAGCAGCCCTTCGGACCCGAACACTGAAGCTTTCTTT.

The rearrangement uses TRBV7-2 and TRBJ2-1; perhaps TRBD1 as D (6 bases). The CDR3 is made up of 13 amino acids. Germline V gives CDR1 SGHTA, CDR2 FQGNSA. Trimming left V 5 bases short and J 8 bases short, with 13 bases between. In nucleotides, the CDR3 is TGTGCCAGCAGCATCCGACAGGCTGATGAGCAGTTCTTC. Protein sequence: CASSIRQADEQFF. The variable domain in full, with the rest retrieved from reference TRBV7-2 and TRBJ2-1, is GAGVSQSPSNKVTEKGKDVELRCDPISGHTALYWYRQSLGQGLEFLIYFQGNSAPDKSGLPSDRFSAERTGGSVSTLTIQRTQQEDSAVYLCASSIRQADEQFFGPGTRLTVL.

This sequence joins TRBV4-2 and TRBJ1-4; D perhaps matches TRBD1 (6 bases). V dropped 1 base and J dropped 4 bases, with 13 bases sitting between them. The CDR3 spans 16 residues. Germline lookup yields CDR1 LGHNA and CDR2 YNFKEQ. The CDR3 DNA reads TGTGCCAGCAGCCAAGCGGACAGCTCTTTTAATGAAAAACTGTTTTTT. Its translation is CASSQADSSFNEKLFF.

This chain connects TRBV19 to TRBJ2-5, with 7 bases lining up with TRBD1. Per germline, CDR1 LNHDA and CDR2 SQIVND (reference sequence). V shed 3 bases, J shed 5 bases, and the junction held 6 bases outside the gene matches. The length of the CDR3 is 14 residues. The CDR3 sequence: CASSIEIGGETQYF. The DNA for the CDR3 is TGTGCCAGTAGTATCGAGATAGGGGGCGAGACCCAGTACTTC. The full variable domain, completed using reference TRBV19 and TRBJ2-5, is DGGITQSPKYLFRKEGQNVTLSCEQNLNHDAMYWYRQDPGQGLRLIYYSQIVNDFQKGDIAEGYSVSREKKESFPLTVTSAQKNPTAFYLCASSIEIGGETQYFGPGTRLLVL.

For the CDR3, the DNA is TGCGCCAGCAGTCCCGGGTCGAACATTCAGTACTTC. Protein sequence: CASSPGSNIQYF. V and J are TRBV10-1 and TRBJ2-4, with D uncertain. The CDR3 is 12 residues long. Trimming took 5 bases from V and 7 from J, leaving 9 bases between them. Germline V lookup: CDR1 WNHNN, CDR2 SYGVQD (reference sequence).

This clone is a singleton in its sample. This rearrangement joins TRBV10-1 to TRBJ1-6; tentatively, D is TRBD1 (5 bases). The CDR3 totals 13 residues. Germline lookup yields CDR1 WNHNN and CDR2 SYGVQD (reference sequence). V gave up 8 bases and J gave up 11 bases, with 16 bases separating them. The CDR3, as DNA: TGCGCCAGCCATGCCACGGGGCGGGCACCCCTCCACTTT. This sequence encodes CASHATGRAPLHF.

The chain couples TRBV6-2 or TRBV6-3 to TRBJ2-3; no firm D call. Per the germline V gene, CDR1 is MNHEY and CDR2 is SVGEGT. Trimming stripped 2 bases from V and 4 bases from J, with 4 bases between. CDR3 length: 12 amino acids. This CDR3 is CASSYIADTQYF. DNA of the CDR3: TGTGCCAGCAGTTACATCGCAGATACGCAGTATTTT.

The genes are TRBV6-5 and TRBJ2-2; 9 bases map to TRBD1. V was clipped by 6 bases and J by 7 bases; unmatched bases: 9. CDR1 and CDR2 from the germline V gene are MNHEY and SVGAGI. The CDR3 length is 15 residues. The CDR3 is CASSSGTGFVGELFF. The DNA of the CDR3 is TGTGCCAGCAGCTCCGGGACAGGGTTCGTCGGGGAGCTGTTTTTT.

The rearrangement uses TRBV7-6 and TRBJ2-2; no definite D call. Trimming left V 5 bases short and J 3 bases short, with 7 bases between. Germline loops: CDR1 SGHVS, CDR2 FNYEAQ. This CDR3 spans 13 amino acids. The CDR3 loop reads CASSPTDTGELFF. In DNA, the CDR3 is TGTGCCAGCAGCCCTACGGACACCGGGGAGCTGTTTTTT.

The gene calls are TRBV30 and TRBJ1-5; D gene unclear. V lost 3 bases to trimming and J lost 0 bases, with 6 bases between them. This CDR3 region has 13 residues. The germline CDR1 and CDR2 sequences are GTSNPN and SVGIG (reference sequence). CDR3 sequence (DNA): TGTGCCTGGAGACCTACTAGCAATCAGCCCCAGCATTTT. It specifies CAWRPTSNQPQHF.

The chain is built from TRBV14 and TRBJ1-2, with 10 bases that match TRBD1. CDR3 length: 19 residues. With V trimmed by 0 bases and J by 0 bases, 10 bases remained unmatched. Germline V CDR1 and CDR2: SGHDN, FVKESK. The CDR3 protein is CASSQDYRDRGKSNYGYTF. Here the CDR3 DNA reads TGTGCCAGCAGCCAAGACTACCGGGACAGGGGAAAGTCTAACTATGGCTACACCTTC.

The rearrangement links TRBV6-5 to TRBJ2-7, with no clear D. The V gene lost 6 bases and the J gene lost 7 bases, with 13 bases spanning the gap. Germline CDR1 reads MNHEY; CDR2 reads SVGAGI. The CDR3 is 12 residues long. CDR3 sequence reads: CASSADLGEQYF. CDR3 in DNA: TGTGCCAGCAGCGCAGATTTGGGGGAGCAGTACTTC.

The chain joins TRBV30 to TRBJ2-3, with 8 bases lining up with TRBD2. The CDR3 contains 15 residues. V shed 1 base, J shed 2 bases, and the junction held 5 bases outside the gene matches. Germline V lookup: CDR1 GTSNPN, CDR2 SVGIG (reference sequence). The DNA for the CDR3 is TGTGCCTGGAGTGCCAGCGGGGGCCTCACAGATACGCAGTATTTT. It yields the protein CAWSASGGLTDTQYF.